This T cell receptor beta chain was found in a study of T cell responses to AZD1222 COVID-19 vaccine. As for the study in general: Samples with a second dose at about 4 or about 12 weeks were pooled together.

Profiled with immunoSEQ multiplex PCR; TCRdb holds only in-frame clones, not every one. This sample yields about 130,000 clones, of which more than 70% are seen a single time; more than 9% belongs to the top ten. Points on this clone: Its target is not known.

Overall study findings and caveats: Every sample of the repertoires postdated the peak T cell response.

This specimen consisted of peripheral blood, obtained on day 0 of AZD1222 vaccination. The receptor was derived from an adult in good health.

The CDR3 here is CASSSEGGSYNEQFF. CDR3 nucleotides: TGCGCCAGCAGCTCGGAGGGAGGGAGCTACAATGAGCAGTTCTTC. The chain combines TRBV5-1 with TRBJ2-1; TRBD2 matches at 7 bases. With V trimmed by 3 bases and J by 3 bases, 6 bases remained unmatched. Germline CDR1 is SGHRS and CDR2 is YFSETQ. This CDR3 has 15 residues.